This TCR beta chain was recovered during a study of cytomegalovirus exposure and HLA in healthy donors. Overall study: The study's early data release held about 77 million unique TCRs from HLA-typed donors. Findings and caveats of the study: Among the CMV-associated chains, a few were confirmed in vitro as specific for CMV antigens. Later analysis showed TCR association rates varying by HLA locus, highest for DRB1 and lowest for HLA-C. Some highly shared sequence variants likely arose as a pipeline artifact.

On this clone itself: Its specificity is unknown.

In the PCR, 60 Vbeta and 13 Jbeta primers were used. The assay was immunoSEQ multiplex PCR, and TCRdb's table has in-frame clones only and misses some. The sample carries tens of thousands of clones, about 85% recorded once. The V and J ends lost 6 bases and 5 bases respectively, with 10 bases between them. The CDR3 is 13 amino acids. The germline CDR1 and CDR2 sequences are KGHSH and LQKENI. The TCR sequence derives from a middle-aged woman in good health and CMV-seropositive. The chain employs TRBV18 and TRBJ1-4; D remains ambiguous. The material sequenced was PBMCs. The CDR3, as DNA: TGTGCCAGCTCGCCCGGGAGGAATGAAAAACTGTTTTTT. Translated: CASSPGRNEKLFF. Full variable domain (rest looked up from reference TRBV18 and TRBJ1-4): NAGVMQNPRHLVRRRGQEARLRCSPMKGHSHVYWYRQLPEEGLKFMVYLQKENIIDESGMPKERFSAEFPKEGPSILRIQQVVRGDSAAYFCASSPGRNEKLFFGSGTQLSVL.